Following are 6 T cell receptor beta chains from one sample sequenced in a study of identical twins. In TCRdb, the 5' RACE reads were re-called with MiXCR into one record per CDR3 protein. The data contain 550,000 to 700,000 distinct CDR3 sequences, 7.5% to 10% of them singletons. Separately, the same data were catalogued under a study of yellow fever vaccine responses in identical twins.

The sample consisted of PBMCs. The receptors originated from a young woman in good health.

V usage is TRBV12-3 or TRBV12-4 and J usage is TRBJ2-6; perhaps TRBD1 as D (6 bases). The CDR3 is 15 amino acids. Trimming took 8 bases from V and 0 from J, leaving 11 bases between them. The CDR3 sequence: CASWGRNSGANVLTF. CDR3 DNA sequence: TGTGCCAGCTGGGGGCGGAACTCTGGGGCCAACGTCCTGACTTTC.

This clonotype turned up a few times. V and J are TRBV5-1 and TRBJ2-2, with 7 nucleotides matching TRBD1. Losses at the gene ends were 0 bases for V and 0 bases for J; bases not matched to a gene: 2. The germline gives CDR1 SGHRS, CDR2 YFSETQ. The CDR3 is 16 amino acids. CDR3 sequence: CASSLAQGANTGELFF. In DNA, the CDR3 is TGCGCCAGCAGCTTGGCGCAGGGGGCGAACACCGGGGAGCTGTTTTTT.

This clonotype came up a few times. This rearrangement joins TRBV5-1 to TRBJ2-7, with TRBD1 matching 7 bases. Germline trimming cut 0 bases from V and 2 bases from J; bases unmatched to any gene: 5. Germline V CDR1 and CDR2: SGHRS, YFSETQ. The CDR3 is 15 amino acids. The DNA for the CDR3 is TGCGCCAGCAGCTTGGAACAGGGGACCGCCTACGAGCAGTACTTC. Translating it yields CASSLEQGTAYEQYF.

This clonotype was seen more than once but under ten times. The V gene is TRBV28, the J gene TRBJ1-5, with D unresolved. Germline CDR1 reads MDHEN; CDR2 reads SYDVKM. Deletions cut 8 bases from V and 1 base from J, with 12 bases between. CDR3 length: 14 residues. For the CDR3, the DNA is TGTGCCAGCTACGGGCTTGGCAGCAATCAGCCCCAGCATTTT. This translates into CASYGLGSNQPQHF.

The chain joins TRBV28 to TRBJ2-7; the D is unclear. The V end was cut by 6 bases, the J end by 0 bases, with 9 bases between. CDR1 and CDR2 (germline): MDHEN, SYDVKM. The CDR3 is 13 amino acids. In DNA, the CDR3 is TGTGCCAGCAGACTTCAGAGCTCCTACGAGCAGTACTTC. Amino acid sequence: CASRLQSSYEQYF.

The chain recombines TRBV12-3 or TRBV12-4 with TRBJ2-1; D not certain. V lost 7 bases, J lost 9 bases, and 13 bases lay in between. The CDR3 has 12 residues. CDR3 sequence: CASTGPLIEQFF. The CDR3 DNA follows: TGTGCCAGCACAGGCCCCCTAATTGAGCAGTTCTTC.